These 9 T cell receptor beta chains were sequenced from one sample in a study of T cell changes during pregnancy in multiple sclerosis. Repertoires were generated with immunoSEQ multiplex PCR, while TCRdb's copy carries only in-frame clones and drops some. The sample gives 50,000 to 60,000 clones, roughly nine tenths of which show up once; more than 2% is in the top ten. This material consisted of peripheral blood, taken in the first trimester of pregnancy. Every receptor here comes from a female donor in good health, enrolled as a control in a pregnancy study.

This clone has a single count. V gene TRBV4-1 combines with J gene TRBJ2-3; D not certain. The CDR3 covers 16 residues. Germline CDR1 and CDR2: MGHRA and YSYEKL. Trimming took off 0 bases at V and 1 base at J, with 11 bases between the two ends. The CDR3 loop reads CASSQEVRGRTDTQYF. CDR3 sequence (DNA): TGCGCCAGCAGCCAAGAAGTTAGAGGTCGCACAGATACGCAGTATTTT.

This chain links TRBV5-8 with TRBJ2-1; 8 positions match TRBD2. The V segment lost 10 bases and the J segment 4 bases; nucleotides outside the gene matches: 10. Germline CDR1 and CDR2: SGHTS and YDEGEE. The CDR3 contains 14 residues. The CDR3 loop is CAFGGDRGYNEQFF. The CDR3 bases are TGTGCCTTCGGGGGGGACCGGGGGTACAATGAGCAGTTCTTC.

V gene TRBV9 combines with J gene TRBJ1-2; the match to TRBD1 covers 10 bases. Unmatched junction bases numbered 7, after V lost 4 bases and J lost 4 bases. Germline CDR1 reads SGDLS; CDR2 reads YYNGEE. The CDR3 loop spans 15 amino acids. This CDR3 is CASSIRDRGGYGYTF. The CDR3, as DNA: TGTGCCAGCAGCATCCGGGACAGGGGAGGCTATGGCTACACCTTC.

This rearrangement joins TRBV28 to TRBJ2-7, with D possibly matching TRBD2 (6 bases). Looked up from germline, CDR1 is MDHEN and CDR2 is SYDVKM. CDR3 length equals 14 residues. V was clipped by 1 base and J by 3 bases, with 10 bases between them. The CDR3 protein is CASSLYGRDYEQYF. CDR3 bases: TGTGCCAGCAGTTTATACGGGAGAGACTACGAGCAGTACTTC.

The rearrangement joins TRBV29-1 to TRBJ1-1; a possible D gene is TRBD1 (5 bases). Between the trimmed V and J ends, which lost 1 base and 5 bases, there was a span of 11 bases. Germline lookup yields CDR1 SQVTM and CDR2 ANQGSEA. CDR3 length: 13 amino acids. CDR3 in amino acids: CSVEGAGHTEAFF. DNA of the CDR3: TGCAGCGTTGAAGGGGCAGGACATACTGAAGCTTTCTTT.

The chain recombines TRBV18 with TRBJ2-7; 10 bases are shared with TRBD1. This CDR3 comprises 15 residues. J gave up 3 bases and V 4 bases, and 6 bases lay outside the gene matches. Per the germline V gene, CDR1 is KGHSH and CDR2 is LQKENI. The CDR3 nucleotides are TGTGCCAGCTCACGAACCGGGACAGGGGACTACGAGCAGTACTTC. This translates into CASSRTGTGDYEQYF.

The chain is built from TRBV28 and TRBJ1-2; D perhaps matches TRBD1 (5 bases). V shed 2 bases and J shed 7 bases, with 11 bases lying between them. The CDR3 extends over 13 amino acids. Germline V gene sequence: CDR1 MDHEN, CDR2 SYDVKM. The CDR3 loop reads CASSLTPGSGYTF. The CDR3 DNA reads TGTGCCAGCAGTTTAACCCCAGGGTCTGGCTACACCTTC.

The chain carries TRBV5-1 and TRBJ1-4; perhaps TRBD1 as D (5 bases). CDR1 SGHRS and CDR2 YFSETQ come from the germline V gene. Deletions cut 2 bases from V and 8 bases from J, with 13 bases between. There are 14 residues in the CDR3. CDR3 in amino acids: CASSFQGGEEKLFF. CDR3 DNA: TGCGCCAGCAGCTTCCAGGGAGGGGAGGAAAAACTGTTTTTT.

This chain uses TRBV19 with TRBJ1-5; no definite D call. The germline V gene has CDR1 LNHDA and CDR2 SQIVND (reference sequence). This CDR3 is 17 amino acids long. The V and J ends lost 3 bases and 0 bases respectively, with 15 bases between them. Written as DNA, the CDR3 is TGTGCCAGTAGTATCGGTCTCAGCGTCCTTAGCAATCAGCCCCAGCATTTT. It yields the protein CASSIGLSVLSNQPQHF. The variable domain in full, with the rest retrieved from reference TRBV19 and TRBJ1-5, is DGGITQSPKYLFRKEGQNVTLSCEQNLNHDAMYWYRQDPGQGLRLIYYSQIVNDFQKGDIAEGYSVSREKKESFPLTVTSAQKNPTAFYLCASSIGLSVLSNQPQHFGDGTRLSIL.